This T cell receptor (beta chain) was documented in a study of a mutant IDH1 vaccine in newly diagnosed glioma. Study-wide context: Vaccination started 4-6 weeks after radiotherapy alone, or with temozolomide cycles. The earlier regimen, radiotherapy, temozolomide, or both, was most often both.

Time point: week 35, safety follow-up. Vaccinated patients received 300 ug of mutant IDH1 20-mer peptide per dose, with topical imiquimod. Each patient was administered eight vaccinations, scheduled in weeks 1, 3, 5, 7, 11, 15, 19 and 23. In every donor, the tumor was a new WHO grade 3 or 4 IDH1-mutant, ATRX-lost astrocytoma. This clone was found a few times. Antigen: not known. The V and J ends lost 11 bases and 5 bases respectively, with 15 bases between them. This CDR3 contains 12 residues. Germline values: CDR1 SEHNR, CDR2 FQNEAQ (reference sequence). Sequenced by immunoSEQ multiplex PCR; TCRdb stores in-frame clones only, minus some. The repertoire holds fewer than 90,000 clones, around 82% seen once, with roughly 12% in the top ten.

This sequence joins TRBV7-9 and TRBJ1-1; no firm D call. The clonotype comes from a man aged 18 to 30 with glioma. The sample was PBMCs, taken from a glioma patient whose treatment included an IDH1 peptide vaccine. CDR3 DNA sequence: TGTGCCCTTGGTGGGCGCGGGACTGAAGCTTTCTTT. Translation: CALGGRGTEAFF.